This T cell receptor beta chain was recovered during a study of blood T cell repertoires in COVID-19. On the study more broadly: The cDNA or gDNA used as material had been derived from T cells, B-cell-depleted T cells, or PBMCs.

This CDR3 has 15 amino acids. Germline V gene sequence: CDR1 SGHTA, CDR2 FQGNSA. J lost 7 bases, V lost 1 base, and 6 bases had no gene match. Source study methods: Reference gene primer amplification gave nucleated cell count estimates. Method: immunoSEQ multiplex PCR; TCRdb's copy keeps in-frame clones and lacks some. The V and J calls and clone size are taken from that table; D and trimming were inferred from the DNA. The data hold fewer than 150,000 clones, with about 85% observed a single time. The TCR originated in a human donor in a cohort sampled during active COVID-19. The genes are TRBV7-2 and TRBJ2-1, with 8 bases fitting TRBD2. Material for sequencing was peripheral blood. CDR3 nucleotides: TGTGCCAGCAGCTTAGGCGGGGGGTCCCTTAATGAGCAGTTCTTC. It translates to CASSLGGGSLNEQFF.